A single sample gave rise to the 3 T cell receptor beta chains below, sequenced in a study of blood T cell repertoires in COVID-19. Profiling relied on immunoSEQ multiplex PCR, and the TCRdb table lists in-frame clones only, not all of them. The sample comprises 250,000 to 350,000 clones, around 89% of which are singletons, and under 7.5% rests with the top ten. Sequencing used peripheral blood. The receptors originated from a young man who had recovered from COVID-19.

The table lists this clone with a few counts. The genes are TRBV5-5 and TRBJ1-6; 7 bases map to TRBD1. The CDR3 consists of 19 residues. The V and J ends lost 6 bases and 9 bases, in that order; junction bases with no gene match: 24. The germline V gene has CDR1 SGHKS and CDR2 YYEKEE (reference sequence). CDR3 nucleotide sequence: TGTGCCAGCACCCGGGACAGCTCGCTTACGGGTTACAGGCCTTCACCCCTCCACTTT. This codes for CASTRDSSLTGYRPSPLHF. Based on the CDR3 plus reference TRBV5-5 and TRBJ1-6, the full variable domain is DAGVTQSPTHLIKTRGQQVTLRCSPISGHKSVSWYQQVLGQGPQFIFQYYEKEERGRGNFPDRFSARQFPNYSSELNVNALLLGDSALYLCASTRDSSLTGYRPSPLHFGNGTRLTVT.

This clone appeared a few times. The chain couples TRBV18 to TRBJ1-6, with 9 bases fitting TRBD1. Looked up from germline, CDR1 is KGHSH and CDR2 is LQKENI. This CDR3 is built from 14 residues. Losses at the gene ends were 4 bases for V and 9 bases for J; bases not matched to a gene: 4. The CDR3 DNA follows: TGTGCCAGCTCACTACAGGGGGCCGGTTCACCCCTCCACTTT. This codes for CASSLQGAGSPLHF.

The chain employs TRBV19 and TRBJ2-1, with 8 positions matching TRBD2. Germline V lookup: CDR1 LNHDA, CDR2 SQIVND (reference sequence). The junction had 5 bases not matched to a gene; V was cut back by 8 bases and J by 5 bases. This CDR3 has 13 residues. The CDR3 DNA sequence: TGTGCCAGTGCCGGGGGGGCCGACAATGAGCAGTTCTTC. This gives the protein CASAGGADNEQFF.